The TCR beta chain described here comes from a study of shared clonotypes between healthy human individuals. V gave up 6 bases and J gave up 7 bases; unmatched junction bases: 6. Germline loops: CDR1 SGHRS, CDR2 YFSETQ. This CDR3 spans 14 amino acids. General study points: Rarefaction revealed incomplete sorted-subset sequencing despite large depth.

This clone was observed once. The target antigen is unknown. Replicate PCRs for sorted subsets used approximately 190 ng DNA; this equaled tens of thousands of T cell genomes. Using immunoSEQ multiplex PCR, the repertoire was profiled, and TCRdb retains in-frame clones only, with some absent. The profile covers millions of clones, with 85% to 95% appearing a single time and around 0.14% taken by the ten largest. The clonotype was recovered from a man aged 18 to 35 in good health. The sample consisted of naive CD4+ T cells sorted from blood. Subset meaning: CD45RA+ positively selected. The gene calls are TRBV5-1 and TRBJ1-6, with 8 bases that match TRBD1. In nucleotides, the CDR3 is TGCGCCAGCACCCCACAGGGGGGAAATTCACCCCTCCACTTT. Its translation: CASTPQGGNSPLHF.